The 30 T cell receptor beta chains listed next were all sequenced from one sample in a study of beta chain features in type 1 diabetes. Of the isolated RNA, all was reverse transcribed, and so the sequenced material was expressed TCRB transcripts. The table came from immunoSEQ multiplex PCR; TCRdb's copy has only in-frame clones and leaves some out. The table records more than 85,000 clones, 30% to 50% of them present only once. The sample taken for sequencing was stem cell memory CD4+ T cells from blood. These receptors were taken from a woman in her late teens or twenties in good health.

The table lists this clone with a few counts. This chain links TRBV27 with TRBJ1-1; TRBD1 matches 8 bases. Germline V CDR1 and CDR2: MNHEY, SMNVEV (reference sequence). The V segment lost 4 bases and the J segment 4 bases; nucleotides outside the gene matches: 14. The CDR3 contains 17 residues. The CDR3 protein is CASSSLRTGQEGTEAFF. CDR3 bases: TGTGCCAGCAGTTCCCTCCGGACAGGGCAGGAGGGCACTGAAGCTTTCTTT.

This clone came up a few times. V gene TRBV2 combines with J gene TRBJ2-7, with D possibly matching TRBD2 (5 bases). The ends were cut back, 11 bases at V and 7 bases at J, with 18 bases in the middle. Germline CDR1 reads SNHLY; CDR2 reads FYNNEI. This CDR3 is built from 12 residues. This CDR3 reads CAAKDWAREQYF. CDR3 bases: TGTGCCGCCAAGGACTGGGCTCGGGAGCAGTACTTC.

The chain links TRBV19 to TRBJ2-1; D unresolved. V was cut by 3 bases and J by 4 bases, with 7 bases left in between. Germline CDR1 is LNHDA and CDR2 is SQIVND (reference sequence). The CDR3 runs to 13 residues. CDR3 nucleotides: TGTGCCAGTAGTATTGAGCGTTACAATGAGCAGTTCTTC. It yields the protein CASSIERYNEQFF.

The CDR3 here is CASSAGQGAGNTDTQYF. The CDR3 region has the DNA TGCGCCAGCAGCGCAGGACAGGGGGCGGGAAACACAGATACGCAGTATTTT. The chain uses TRBV5-1 and TRBJ2-3; 11 positions agree with TRBD1. Germline-derived CDR1 and CDR2 are SGHRS and YFSETQ. Unmatched junction bases numbered 9, after V lost 4 bases and J lost 2 bases. This CDR3 is 17 amino acids long.

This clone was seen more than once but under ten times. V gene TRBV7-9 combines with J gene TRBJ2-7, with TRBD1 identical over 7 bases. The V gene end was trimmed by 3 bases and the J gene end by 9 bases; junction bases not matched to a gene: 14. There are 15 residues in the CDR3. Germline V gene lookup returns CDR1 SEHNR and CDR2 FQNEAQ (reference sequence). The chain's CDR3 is CASSFGTEFTRWQYF. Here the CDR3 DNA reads TGTGCCAGCAGCTTCGGGACAGAGTTTACGAGGTGGCAGTACTTC. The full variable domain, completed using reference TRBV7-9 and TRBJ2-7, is DTGVSQNPRHKITKRGQNVTFRCDPISEHNRLYWYRQTLGQGPEFLTYFQNEAQLEKSRLLSDRFSAERPKGSFSTLEIQRTEQGDSAMYLCASSFGTEFTRWQYFGPGTRLTVT.

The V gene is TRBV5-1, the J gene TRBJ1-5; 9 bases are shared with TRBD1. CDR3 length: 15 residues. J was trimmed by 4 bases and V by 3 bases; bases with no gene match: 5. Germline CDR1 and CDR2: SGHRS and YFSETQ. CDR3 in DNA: TGCGCCAGCAGCTCTACAGGGGGCGGGAATCAGCCCCAGCATTTT. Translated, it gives CASSSTGGGNQPQHF.

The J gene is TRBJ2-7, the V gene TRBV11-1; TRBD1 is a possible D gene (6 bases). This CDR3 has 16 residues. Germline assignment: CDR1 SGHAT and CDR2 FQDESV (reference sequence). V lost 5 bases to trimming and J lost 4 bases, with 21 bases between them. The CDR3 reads CASSPRVGRGVYEQYF. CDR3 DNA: TGTGCCAGCAGCCCGAGGGTCGGCAGGGGTGTGTACGAGCAGTACTTC.

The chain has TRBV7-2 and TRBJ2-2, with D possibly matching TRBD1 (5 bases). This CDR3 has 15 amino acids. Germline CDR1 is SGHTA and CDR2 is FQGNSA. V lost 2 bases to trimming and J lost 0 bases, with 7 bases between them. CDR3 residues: CASSLRQTNTGELFF. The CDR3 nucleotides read TGTGCCAGCAGCTTAAGACAGACGAACACCGGGGAGCTGTTTTTT. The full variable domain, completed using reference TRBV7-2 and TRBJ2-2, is GAGVSQSPSNKVTEKGKDVELRCDPISGHTALYWYRQSLGQGLEFLIYFQGNSAPDKSGLPSDRFSAERTGGSVSTLTIQRTQQEDSAVYLCASSLRQTNTGELFFGEGSRLTVL.

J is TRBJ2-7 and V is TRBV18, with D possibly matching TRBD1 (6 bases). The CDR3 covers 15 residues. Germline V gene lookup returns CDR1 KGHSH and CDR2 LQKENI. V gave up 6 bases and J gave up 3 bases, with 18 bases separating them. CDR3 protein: CASSMGQGRFYEQYF. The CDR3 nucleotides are TGTGCCAGCTCTATGGGGCAGGGGAGATTCTACGAGCAGTACTTC.

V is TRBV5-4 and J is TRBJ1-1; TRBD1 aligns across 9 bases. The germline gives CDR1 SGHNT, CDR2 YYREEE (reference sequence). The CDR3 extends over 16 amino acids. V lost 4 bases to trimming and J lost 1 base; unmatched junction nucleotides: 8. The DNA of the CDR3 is TGTGCCAGCAGCGTCAAACCGGGACAGGGGAACACTGAAGCTTTCTTT. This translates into CASSVKPGQGNTEAFF.

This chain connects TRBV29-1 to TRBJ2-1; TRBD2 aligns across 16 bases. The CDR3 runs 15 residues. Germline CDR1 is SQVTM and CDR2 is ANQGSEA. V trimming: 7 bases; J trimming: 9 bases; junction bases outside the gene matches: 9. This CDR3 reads CSAPGLAGGPSEQFF. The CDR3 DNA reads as TGCAGCGCCCCGGGACTAGCGGGAGGGCCGAGTGAGCAGTTCTTC.

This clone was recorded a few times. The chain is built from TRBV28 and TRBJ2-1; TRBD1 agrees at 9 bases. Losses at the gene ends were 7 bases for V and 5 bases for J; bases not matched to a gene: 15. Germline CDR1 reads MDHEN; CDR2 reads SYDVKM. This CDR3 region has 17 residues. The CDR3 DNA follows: TGTGCCAGCACCCGCATTGGTTGGACAGGGGCCCACAATGAGCAGTTCTTC. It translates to CASTRIGWTGAHNEQFF.

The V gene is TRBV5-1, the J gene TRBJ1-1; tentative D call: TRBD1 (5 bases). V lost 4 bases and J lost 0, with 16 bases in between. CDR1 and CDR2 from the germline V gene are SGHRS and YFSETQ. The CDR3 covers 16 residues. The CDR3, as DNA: TGCGCCAGCAGCCCTGGTGGGGGGAATTTGAACACTGAAGCTTTCTTT. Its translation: CASSPGGGNLNTEAFF.

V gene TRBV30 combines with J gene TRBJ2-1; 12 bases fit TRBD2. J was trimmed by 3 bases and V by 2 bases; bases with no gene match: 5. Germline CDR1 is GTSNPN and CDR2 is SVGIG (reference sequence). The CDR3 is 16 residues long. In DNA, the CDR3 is TGTGCCTGGAGTCCCTGGACTAGCGGGAACTACAATGAGCAGTTCTTC. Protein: CAWSPWTSGNYNEQFF.

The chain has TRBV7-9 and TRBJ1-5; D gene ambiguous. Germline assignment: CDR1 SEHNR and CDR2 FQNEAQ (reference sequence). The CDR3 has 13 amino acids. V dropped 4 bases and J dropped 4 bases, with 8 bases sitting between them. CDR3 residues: CASSSRTNQPQHF. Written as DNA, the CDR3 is TGTGCCAGCAGCTCTAGAACTAATCAGCCCCAGCATTTT.

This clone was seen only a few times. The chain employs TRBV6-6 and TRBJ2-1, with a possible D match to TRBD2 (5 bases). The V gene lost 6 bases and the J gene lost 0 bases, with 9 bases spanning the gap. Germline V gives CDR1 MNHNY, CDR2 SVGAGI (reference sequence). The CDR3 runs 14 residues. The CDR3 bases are TGTGCCAGCAGGGGTGGGAGCTCCTACAATGAGCAGTTCTTC. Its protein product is CASRGGSSYNEQFF.

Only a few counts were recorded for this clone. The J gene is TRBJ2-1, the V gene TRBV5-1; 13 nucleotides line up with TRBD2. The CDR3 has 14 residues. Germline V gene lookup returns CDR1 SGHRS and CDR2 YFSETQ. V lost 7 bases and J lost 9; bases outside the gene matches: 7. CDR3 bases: TGCGCCAGCGGCGGACTAGCGGGAGAGGGTGAGCAGTTCTTC. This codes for CASGGLAGEGEQFF.

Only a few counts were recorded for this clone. The CDR3, as DNA: TGTGCCAGCCAAGGGGGCGAGGCAGATACGCAGTATTTT. Translation: CASQGGEADTQYF. The chain combines TRBV18 with TRBJ2-3, with 7 bases matching TRBD1. Per the germline V gene, CDR1 is KGHSH and CDR2 is LQKENI. V trimming: 8 bases; J trimming: 4 bases; junction bases outside the gene matches: 6. The CDR3 contains 13 residues.

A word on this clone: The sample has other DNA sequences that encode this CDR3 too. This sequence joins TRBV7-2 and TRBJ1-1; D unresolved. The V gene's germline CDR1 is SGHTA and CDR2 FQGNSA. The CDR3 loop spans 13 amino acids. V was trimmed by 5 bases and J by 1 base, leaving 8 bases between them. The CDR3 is CASSPGQNTEAFF. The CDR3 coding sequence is TGTGCCAGCAGCCCCGGTCAGAACACTGAAGCTTTCTTT.

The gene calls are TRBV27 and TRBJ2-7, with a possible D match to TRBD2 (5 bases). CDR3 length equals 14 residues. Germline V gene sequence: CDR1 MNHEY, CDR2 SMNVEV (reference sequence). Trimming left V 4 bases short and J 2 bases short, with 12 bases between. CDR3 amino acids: CASSSRGHTYEQYF. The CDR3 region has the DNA TGTGCCAGCAGTTCCCGCGGGCATACCTACGAGCAGTACTTC.

CDR3 amino acids: CASVATGYSNQPQHF. As DNA, the CDR3 is TGTGCCAGTGTGGCGACAGGGTATAGCAATCAGCCCCAGCATTTT. The chain is built from TRBV19 and TRBJ1-5; 7 bases align to TRBD1. The germline V gene encodes CDR1 LNHDA and CDR2 SQIVND (reference sequence). With V trimmed by 8 bases and J by 0 bases, 7 bases remained unmatched. The CDR3 runs to 15 residues.

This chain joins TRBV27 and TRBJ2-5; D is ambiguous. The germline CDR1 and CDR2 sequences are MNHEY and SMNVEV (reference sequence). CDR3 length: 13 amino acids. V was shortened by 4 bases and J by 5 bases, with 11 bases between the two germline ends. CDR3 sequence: CASSSYTVETQYF. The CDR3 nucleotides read TGTGCCAGCAGTTCGTACACCGTGGAGACCCAGTACTTC.

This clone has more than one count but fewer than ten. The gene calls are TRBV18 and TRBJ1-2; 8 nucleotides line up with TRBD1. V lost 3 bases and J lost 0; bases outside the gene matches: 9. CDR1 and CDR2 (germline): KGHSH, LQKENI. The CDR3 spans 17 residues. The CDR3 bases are TGTGCCAGCTCACCCCGCGGTCAGGGGGCATCTAACTATGGCTACACCTTC. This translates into CASSPRGQGASNYGYTF. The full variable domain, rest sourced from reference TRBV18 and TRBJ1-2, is NAGVMQNPRHLVRRRGQEARLRCSPMKGHSHVYWYRQLPEEGLKFMVYLQKENIIDESGMPKERFSAEFPKEGPSILRIQQVVRGDSAAYFCASSPRGQGASNYGYTFGSGTRLTVV.

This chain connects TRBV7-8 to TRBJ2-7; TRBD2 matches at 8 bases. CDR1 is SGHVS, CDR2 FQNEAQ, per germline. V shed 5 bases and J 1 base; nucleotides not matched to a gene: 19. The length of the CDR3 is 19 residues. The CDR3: CASSRRPGTRTLSSYEQYF. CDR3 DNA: TGTGCCAGCAGCCGCCGTCCCGGGACTAGAACTCTAAGTTCCTACGAGCAGTACTTC.

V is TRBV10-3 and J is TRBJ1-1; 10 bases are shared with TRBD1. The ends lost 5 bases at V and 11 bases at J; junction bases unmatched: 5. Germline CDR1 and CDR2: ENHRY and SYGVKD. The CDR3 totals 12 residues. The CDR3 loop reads CAISRDRGGAFF. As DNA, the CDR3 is TGTGCCATCAGTCGGGACAGGGGAGGTGCTTTCTTT.

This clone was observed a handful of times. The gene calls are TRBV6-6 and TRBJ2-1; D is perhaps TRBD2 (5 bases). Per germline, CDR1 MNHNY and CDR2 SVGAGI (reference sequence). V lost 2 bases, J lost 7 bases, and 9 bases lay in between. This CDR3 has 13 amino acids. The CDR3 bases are TGTGCCAGCAGTTACGTCCGGGAAAATGAGCAGTTCTTC. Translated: CASSYVRENEQFF.

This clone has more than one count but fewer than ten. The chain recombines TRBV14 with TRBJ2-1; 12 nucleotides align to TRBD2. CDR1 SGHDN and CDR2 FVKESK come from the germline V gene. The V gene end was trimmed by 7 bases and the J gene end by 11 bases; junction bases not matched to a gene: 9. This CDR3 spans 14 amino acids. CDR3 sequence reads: CASTPTSGSFKQFF. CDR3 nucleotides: TGTGCCAGCACCCCGACTAGCGGGAGTTTCAAGCAGTTCTTC.

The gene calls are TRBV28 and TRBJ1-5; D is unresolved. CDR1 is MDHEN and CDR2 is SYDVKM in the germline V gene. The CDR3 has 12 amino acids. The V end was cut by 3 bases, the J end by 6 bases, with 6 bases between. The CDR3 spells CASSFTGQPQHF. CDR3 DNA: TGTGCCAGCAGTTTTACGGGTCAGCCCCAGCATTTT.

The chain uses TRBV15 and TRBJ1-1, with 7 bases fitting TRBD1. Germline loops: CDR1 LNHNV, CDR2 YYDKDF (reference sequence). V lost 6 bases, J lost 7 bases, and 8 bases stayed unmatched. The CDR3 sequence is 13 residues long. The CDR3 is CATRMTGFGEAFF. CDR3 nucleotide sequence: TGTGCCACCAGGATGACAGGGTTTGGTGAAGCTTTCTTT. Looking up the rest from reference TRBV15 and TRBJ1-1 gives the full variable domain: DAMVIQNPRYQVTQFGKPVTLSCSQTLNHNVMYWYQQKSSQAPKLLFHYYDKDFNNEADTPDNFQSRRPNTSFCFLDIRSPGLGDTAMYLCATRMTGFGEAFFGQGTRLTVV.

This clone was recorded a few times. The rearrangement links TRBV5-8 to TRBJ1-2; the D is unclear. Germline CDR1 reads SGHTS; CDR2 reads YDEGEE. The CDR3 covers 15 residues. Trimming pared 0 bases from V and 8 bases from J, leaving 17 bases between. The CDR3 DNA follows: TGTGCCAGCAGCTTGGAGGTCACGGGGATTTTGGGCTACACCTTC. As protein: CASSLEVTGILGYTF.